This entry features one TCR beta chain sequence. Its antigen remains unknown. This sample was taken from a study of T cell repertoires in aging, cancer and after chemotherapy. The overall study: About 8.8 million TCR reads made up the full dataset. Study-wide results and limits: Thymic emigration or peripheral T cell expansion may be impaired by lymphoid organ infiltration in hematological cancer.

A mixed TRB-A/B primer pool amplified rearranged TRB by multiplex touch-down PCR. TCRdb reanalysed the multiplex PCR reads using MiXCR and keeps one entry per CDR3 protein. The data show nearly 7,500 distinct CDR3 sequences, approximately 30% seen once. The template was genomic DNA from peripheral blood, not RNA. V shed 8 bases and J shed 1 base, with 6 bases lying between them. Germline V gives CDR1 MRHNA, CDR2 SNTAGT. The CDR3 extends over 13 amino acids. The receptor's source is a human donor with a blood cancer. This sequence joins TRBV6-4 and TRBJ2-6, with D tentatively TRBD2 (5 bases). Sequenced material: blood. This CDR3 reads CASRGSGANVLTF. CDR3 bases: TGTGCCAGCCGGGGATCTGGGGCCAACGTCCTGACTTTC.